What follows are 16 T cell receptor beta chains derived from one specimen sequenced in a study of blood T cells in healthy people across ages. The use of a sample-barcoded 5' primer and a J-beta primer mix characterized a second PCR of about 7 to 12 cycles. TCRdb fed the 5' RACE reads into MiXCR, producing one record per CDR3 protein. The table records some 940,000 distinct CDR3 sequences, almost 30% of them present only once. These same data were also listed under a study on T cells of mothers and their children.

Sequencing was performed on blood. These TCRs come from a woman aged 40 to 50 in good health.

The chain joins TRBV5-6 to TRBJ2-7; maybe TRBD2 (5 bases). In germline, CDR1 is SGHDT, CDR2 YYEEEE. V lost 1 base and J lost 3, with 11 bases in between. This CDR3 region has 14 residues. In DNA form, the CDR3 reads TGTGCCAGCAGCTTGAGCGGCAGCTACTACGAGCAGTACTTC. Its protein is CASSLSGSYYEQYF.

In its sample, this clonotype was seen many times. The CDR3 DNA reads TGTGCCAGCAGTTTAGGAGAACGGAGCTCCTACAATGAGCAGTTCTTC. Protein: CASSLGERSSYNEQFF. This chain connects TRBV12-3 or TRBV12-4 to TRBJ2-1, with D uncertain. The CDR3 extends over 16 amino acids. The V end was cut by 1 base, the J end by 0 bases, with 10 bases between.

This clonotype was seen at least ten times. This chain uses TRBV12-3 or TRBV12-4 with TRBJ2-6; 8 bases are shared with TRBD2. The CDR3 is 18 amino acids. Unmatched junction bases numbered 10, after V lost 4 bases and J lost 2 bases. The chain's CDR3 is CASSSPGGAGAGANVLTF. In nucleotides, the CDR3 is TGTGCCAGCAGTTCCCCGGGAGGGGCAGGAGCTGGGGCCAACGTCCTGACTTTC.

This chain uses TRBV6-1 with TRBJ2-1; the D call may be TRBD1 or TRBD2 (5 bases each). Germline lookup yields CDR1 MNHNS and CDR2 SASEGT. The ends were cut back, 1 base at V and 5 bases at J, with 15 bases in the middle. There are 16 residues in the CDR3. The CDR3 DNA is TGTGCCAGCAGTGAAGAGGGGACGATCGGACACAATGAGCAGTTCTTC. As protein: CASSEEGTIGHNEQFF.

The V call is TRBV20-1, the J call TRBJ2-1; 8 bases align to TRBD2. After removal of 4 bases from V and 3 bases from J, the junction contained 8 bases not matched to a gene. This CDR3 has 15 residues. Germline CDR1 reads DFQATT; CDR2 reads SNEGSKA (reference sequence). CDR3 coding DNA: TGCAGTGCTACAGGTCGCGGGGGGAACTACAATGAGCAGTTCTTC. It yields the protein CSATGRGGNYNEQFF.

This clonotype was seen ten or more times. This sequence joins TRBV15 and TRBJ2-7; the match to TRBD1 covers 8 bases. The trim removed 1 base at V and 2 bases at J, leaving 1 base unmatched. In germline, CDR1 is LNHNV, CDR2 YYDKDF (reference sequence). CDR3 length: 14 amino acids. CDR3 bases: TGTGCCACCAGCAGAGTGACAGGGGCCTACGAGCAGTACTTC. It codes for CATSRVTGAYEQYF. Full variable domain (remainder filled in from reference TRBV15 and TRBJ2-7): DAMVIQNPRYQVTQFGKPVTLSCSQTLNHNVMYWYQQKSSQAPKLLFHYYDKDFNNEADTPDNFQSRRPNTSFCFLDIRSPGLGDTAMYLCATSRVTGAYEQYFGPGTRLTVT.

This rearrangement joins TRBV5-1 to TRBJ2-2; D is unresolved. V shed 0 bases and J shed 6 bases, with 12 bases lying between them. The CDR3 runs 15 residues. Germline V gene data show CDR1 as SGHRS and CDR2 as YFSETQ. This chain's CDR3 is CASSLGQVTPGELFF. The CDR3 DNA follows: TGCGCCAGCAGCTTGGGGCAGGTCACTCCCGGGGAGCTGTTTTTT.

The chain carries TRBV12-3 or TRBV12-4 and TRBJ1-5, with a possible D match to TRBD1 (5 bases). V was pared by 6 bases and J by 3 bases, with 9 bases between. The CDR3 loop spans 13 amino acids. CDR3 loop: CASSRQINQPQHF. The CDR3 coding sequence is TGTGCCAGCAGCCGACAGATCAATCAGCCCCAGCATTTT.

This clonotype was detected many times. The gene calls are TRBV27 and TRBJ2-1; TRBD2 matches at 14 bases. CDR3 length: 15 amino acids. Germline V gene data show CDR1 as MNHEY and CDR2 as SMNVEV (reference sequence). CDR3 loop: CATSGGGRSYNEQFF. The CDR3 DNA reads TGTGCGACTAGCGGGGGGGGCAGGTCCTACAATGAGCAGTTCTTC.

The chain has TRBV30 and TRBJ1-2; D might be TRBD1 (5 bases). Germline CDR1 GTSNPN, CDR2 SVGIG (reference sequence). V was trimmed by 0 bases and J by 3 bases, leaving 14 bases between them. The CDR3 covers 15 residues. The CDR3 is CAWSVPGGADYGYTF. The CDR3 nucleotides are TGTGCCTGGAGTGTACCAGGAGGGGCTGACTATGGCTACACCTTC.

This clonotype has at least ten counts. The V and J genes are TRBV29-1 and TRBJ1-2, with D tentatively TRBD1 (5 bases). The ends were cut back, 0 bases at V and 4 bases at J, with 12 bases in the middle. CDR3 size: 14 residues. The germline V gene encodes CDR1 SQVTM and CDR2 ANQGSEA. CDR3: CSVEDPWQGYGYTF. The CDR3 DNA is TGCAGCGTTGAAGACCCTTGGCAGGGCTATGGCTACACCTTC.

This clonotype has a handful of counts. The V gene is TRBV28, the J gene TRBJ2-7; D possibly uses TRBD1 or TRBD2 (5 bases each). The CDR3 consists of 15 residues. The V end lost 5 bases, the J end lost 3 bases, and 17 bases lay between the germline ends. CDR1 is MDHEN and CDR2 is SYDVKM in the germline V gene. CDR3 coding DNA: TGTGCCAGCAGTCTACCCGGGACGGCGATCTACGAGCAGTACTTC. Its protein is CASSLPGTAIYEQYF.

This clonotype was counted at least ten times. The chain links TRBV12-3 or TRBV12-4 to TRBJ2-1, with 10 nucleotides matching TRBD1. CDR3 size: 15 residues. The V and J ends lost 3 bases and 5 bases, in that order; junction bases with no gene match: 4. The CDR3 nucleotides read TGTGCCAGCAGTTTGAGGACAGGGGGTAACAATGAGCAGTTCTTC. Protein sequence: CASSLRTGGNNEQFF.

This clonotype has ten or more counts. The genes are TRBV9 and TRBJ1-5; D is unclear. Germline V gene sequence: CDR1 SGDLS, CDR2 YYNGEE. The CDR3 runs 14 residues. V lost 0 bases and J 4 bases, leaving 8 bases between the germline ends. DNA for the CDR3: TGTGCCAGCAGCGTAGGGACGGATAATCAGCCCCAGCATTTT. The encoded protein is CASSVGTDNQPQHF.

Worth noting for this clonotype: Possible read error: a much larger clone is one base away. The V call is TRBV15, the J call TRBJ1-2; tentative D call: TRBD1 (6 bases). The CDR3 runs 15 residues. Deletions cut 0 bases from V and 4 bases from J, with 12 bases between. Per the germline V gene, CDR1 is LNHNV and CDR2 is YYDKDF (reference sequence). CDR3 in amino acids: CATSREGVRGYGYTF. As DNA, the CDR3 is TGTGCCACCAGCAGAGAAGGAGTCAGGGGCTATGGCTACACCTTC.

The CDR3 loop is CSARDHRAGGGYEQYF. Here the CDR3 DNA reads TGCAGTGCTAGAGATCATCGAGCGGGGGGCGGCTACGAGCAGTACTTC. This chain connects TRBV20-1 to TRBJ2-7; 9 bases match TRBD2. The germline V gene encodes CDR1 DFQATT and CDR2 SNEGSKA (reference sequence). The CDR3 spans 16 residues. J was trimmed by 3 bases and V by 0 bases; bases with no gene match: 9.